The 8 T cell receptor beta chains listed next were all sequenced from one sample in a study of blood T cells in healthy people across ages. For the second PCR, which ran for about 6 to 11 cycles, a sample-barcoded 5' primer and a J-beta primer mix were used. TCRdb analysed the 5' RACE reads with MiXCR anew, one entry per CDR3 protein. Of around 780,000 distinct CDR3 sequences in the sample, under 30% are singletons; the top ten hold around 3%. These records were also assigned to another study, of T cells of mothers and their children.

The sequenced material came from blood. Receptors were obtained from a boy younger than 18 in good health.

This clonotype was detected a few times. At one boundary the junction diverges from the germline segment, which might be a read error. The chain employs TRBV6-6 and TRBJ1-2, with D uncertain. The CDR3 has 14 amino acids. Germline V CDR1 and CDR2: MNHNY, SVGAGI (reference sequence). CDR3 sequence (DNA): TGTACCAGCAGCGCCGGCGAGGGAGGGTATGGCTACACCTTC. It yields the protein CTSSAGEGGYGYTF.

This clonotype came up a few times. The V and J genes are TRBV5-1 and TRBJ2-5; the D is unclear. This CDR3 has 13 residues. Germline V lookup: CDR1 SGHRS, CDR2 YFSETQ. V was pared by 1 base and J by 5 bases, with 9 bases between. In DNA form, the CDR3 reads TGCGCCAGCAGCTTGATAAGTGAGGAGACCCAGTACTTC. Its translation: CASSLISEETQYF.

The chain is built from TRBV5-1 and TRBJ2-3, with D perhaps assigned TRBD1 or TRBD2 (5 bases each). From germline, CDR1 is SGHRS and CDR2 YFSETQ. Trimming cost V 6 bases and J 2 bases, with 10 bases left between them. The CDR3 totals 13 residues. In DNA form, the CDR3 reads TGCGCCAGCACCAGGGAGAACACAGATACGCAGTATTTT. Protein sequence: CASTRENTDTQYF.

This clonotype was seen more than once but under ten times. This rearrangement joins TRBV12-3 or TRBV12-4 to TRBJ2-7; no clear D gene. The CDR3 spans 13 residues. The V end was cut by 1 base, the J end by 3 bases, with 7 bases between. This CDR3 is CASSLVPSYEQYF. The CDR3 DNA reads as TGTGCCAGCAGTTTAGTTCCTAGCTACGAGCAGTACTTC.

The chain uses TRBV24-1 and TRBJ2-3; TRBD2 matches at 10 bases. V was clipped by 9 bases and J by 2 bases; unmatched bases: 7. The germline CDR1 and CDR2 sequences are KGHDR and SFDVKD. The CDR3 extends over 15 amino acids. CDR3 sequence: CATGLAAGLTDTQYF. CDR3 sequence (DNA): TGTGCCACCGGACTAGCGGCGGGACTCACAGATACGCAGTATTTT.

The chain is built from TRBV10-3 and TRBJ1-2; D is unresolved. Germline CDR1 reads ENHRY; CDR2 reads SYGVKD. V was pared by 2 bases and J by 0 bases, with 16 bases between. The CDR3 length is 17 residues. Written as DNA, the CDR3 is TGTGCCATCAGTGAGGCAGCGTGGCTCGGGGCTAACTATGGCTACACCTTC. It is translated as CAISEAAWLGANYGYTF.

The chain carries TRBV7-9 and TRBJ2-1; no reliable D call. Germline V gene sequence: CDR1 SEHNR, CDR2 FQNEAQ (reference sequence). The CDR3 consists of 16 residues. The V and J ends lost 4 bases and 0 bases respectively, with 13 bases between them. The CDR3 protein is CASSSLLASSYNEQFF. The CDR3 bases are TGTGCCAGCAGCTCCCTCCTGGCGAGCTCCTACAATGAGCAGTTCTTC. Combining the CDR3 with reference TRBV7-9 and TRBJ2-1 gives the whole variable domain DTGVSQNPRHKITKRGQNVTFRCDPISEHNRLYWYRQTLGQGPEFLTYFQNEAQLEKSRLLSDRFSAERPKGSFSTLEIQRTEQGDSAMYLCASSSLLASSYNEQFFGPGTRLTVL.

This clonotype was seen a few times. The V gene is TRBV5-5, the J gene TRBJ2-3, with D possibly matching TRBD2 (6 bases). The CDR3 consists of 14 residues. Deletions cut 1 base from V and 5 bases from J, with 11 bases between. The V gene's germline CDR1 is SGHKS and CDR2 YYEKEE (reference sequence). CDR3 loop: CASSLFGGRDTQYF. CDR3 bases: TGTGCCAGCAGCTTGTTTGGAGGGAGAGATACGCAGTATTTT.